This record covers a single T cell receptor beta chain. Its specific antigen is unknown. Within one base of it there is no much larger clone, and no base qualities were kept. This specimen belongs to a study of response to subunit inactivated influenza vaccine (dated by TCRdb to the late 2010s). Notes on the research overall: To follow how T cells responded to a trivalent subunit inactivated influenza vaccine, the researchers relied on deep quantitative profiling of the T cell receptor repertoire.

Receptor libraries were prepared by RT-PCR. Sequencing instrument: Illumina HiSeq 2500. TCRdb applied fastp at Q25 and MiXCR to the public reads, then kept only in-frame beta chains. When rows share a CDR3 protein, they turn into one entry using the most common DNA and genes. The sample has 600,000 to 850,000 distinct CDR3 sequences on record, 12% to 15% of them singletons. The top ten clones comprise 7.5% to 8% of the sample. Points the paper makes about the study in general: It was suggested by the authors that each seasonal influenza vaccination may recruit only a limited number of new T cells.

The CDR3, cysteine through phenylalanine, is 15 amino acids long. Of the read, only the CDR3 DNA is kept; its 45 bases are in frame from base 1. The germline V gene yields ENHRY for CDR1 and SYGVKD for CDR2. The germline V and J ends show losses of 6 bases and 5 bases respectively, and no gene match explains 4 bases of the junction. Sequencing was performed on PBMCs from blood, taken 14 days before vaccination. This receptor was obtained from a middle-aged man who received an inactivated influenza vaccine. Donor details come from another sample of the same person, matched by shared clones. The chain links TRBV10-3 with TRBJ2-5, and TRBD2 aligns with 15 junction nucleotides. DNA sequence: TGTGCCATCAGACCCGGGACTAGCGGGAGGGAGACCCAGTACTTC. This translates into CAIRPGTSGRETQYF.